This T cell receptor (beta chain) was obtained from a study of blood T cell repertoires in COVID-19. Study context: Specimens from acute and convalescent COVID-19 originated in the United States, Italy and Spain. Sample material is recorded as cDNA or gDNA derived from T cells, B-cell-depleted T cells, or PBMCs.

From germline, CDR1 is SGHDN and CDR2 FVKESK. The length of the CDR3 is 15 residues. V lost 5 bases to trimming and J lost 0 bases, with 13 bases between them. The authors' processing: Counts of nucleated cells, estimated from reference gene primer amplification, were obtained. TCRdb's copy holds only in-frame clones and misses some; the assay was immunoSEQ multiplex PCR. The V and J calls and clone size come from that table; D and trimming were worked out from the DNA. The data show 90,000 to 120,000 clones, with roughly 90% seen just once and approximately 5.5% held by the top ten. The chain joins TRBV14 to TRBJ1-2; D is perhaps TRBD1 (6 bases). The sequence was obtained from a human donor in a cohort sampled during active COVID-19. Sequencing was carried out using peripheral blood. The CDR3 here is CASSSQGLSNYGYTF. For the CDR3, the DNA is TGTGCCAGCAGCTCACAGGGTTTGTCTAACTATGGCTACACCTTC.